The present entry profiles one T cell receptor beta chain with its context. Profiling relied on immunoSEQ multiplex PCR, and the TCRdb table lists in-frame clones only, not all of them. The sample carries approximately 74,000 clones, around nine tenths recorded once. CDR3 size: 16 residues. CDR1 LGHNA and CDR2 YSLEER come from the germline V gene. V lost 1 base and J 0 bases, leaving 11 bases between the germline ends. This entry comes from a study of T cell changes during pregnancy in multiple sclerosis. The chain links TRBV4-3 to TRBJ2-3; D remains unclear. This TCR derives from a female donor with multiple sclerosis, enrolled in a pregnancy study. The input for sequencing was peripheral blood, taken before pregnancy. CDR3: CASSQVFVVSTDTQYF. The CDR3 DNA sequence: TGCGCCAGCAGCCAAGTTTTCGTAGTTAGCACAGATACGCAGTATTTT.